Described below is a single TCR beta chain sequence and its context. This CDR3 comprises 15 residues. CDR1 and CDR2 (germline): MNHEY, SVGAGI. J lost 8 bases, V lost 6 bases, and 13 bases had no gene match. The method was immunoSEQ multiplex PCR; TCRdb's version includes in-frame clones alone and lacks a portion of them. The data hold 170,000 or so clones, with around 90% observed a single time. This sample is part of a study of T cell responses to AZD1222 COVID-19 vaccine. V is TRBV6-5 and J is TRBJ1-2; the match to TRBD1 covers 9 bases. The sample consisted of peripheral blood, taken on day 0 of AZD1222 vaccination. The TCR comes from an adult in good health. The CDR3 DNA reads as TGTGCCAGCAGCCGGGGGACAGGGATAGGGTACGGCTACACCTTC. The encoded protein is CASSRGTGIGYGYTF.